The rows below give T cell receptor beta chains drawn from one sample of a study of blood T cell repertoires in COVID-19. Produced via immunoSEQ multiplex PCR; TCRdb's table is partial and in-frame only. In the table there are 60,000 to 85,000 clones, more than 75% of which are singletons. The sample comprised peripheral blood. These TCRs come from a human donor in a cohort sampled during active COVID-19. Each CDR3 is given with its conserved first and last residue. Each record gives: clone size, V gene, D gene, J gene, CDR3 DNA, CDR3 protein. The D gene is left open where the match is weak. Expanded clones are given a class, and other clones once, few, many or no size at all.

size: few; V: TRBV5-1; D: TRBD1; J: TRBJ1-6; DNA: TGCGCCAGCAGCTTGGCAGCAGGGGGCGAATCACCCCTCCACTTT; CDR3: CASSLAAGGESPLHF
size: once; V: TRBV5-1; D: NA; J: TRBJ1-1; DNA: TGCGCCAGCAGCTTGCAGGGGTCCTACACTGAAGCTTTCTTT; CDR3: CASSLQGSYTEAFF
size: NA; V: TRBV5-1; D: NA; J: TRBJ1-2; DNA: TGCGCCAGCAGCTTGACCGCAAATAGTTGGGGCTACACCTTC; CDR3: CASSLTANSWGYTF
size: NA; V: TRBV6-5; D: TRBD1; J: TRBJ2-1; DNA: TGTGCCAGCAGAAGAGGACAGGGGGGTGGGAATGAGCAGTTCTTC; CDR3: CASRRGQGGGNEQFF
size: NA; V: TRBV5-1; D: TRBD1; J: TRBJ1-2; DNA: TGCGCCAGCAGCTGGGGACAGGGGGATACAATTGGCTACACCTTC; CDR3: CASSWGQGDTIGYTF
size: NA; V: TRBV29-1; D: TRBD1; J: TRBJ2-1; DNA: TGCAGCGCCCCTCGACAGGGCCCGTACAATGAGCAGTTCTTC; CDR3: CSAPRQGPYNEQFF
size: NA; V: TRBV19; D: NA; J: TRBJ2-6; DNA: TGTGCCAGTAGGACGAGAGGCTTCTCTGGGGCCAACGTCCTGACTTTC; CDR3: CASRTRGFSGANVLTF
size: NA; V: TRBV3-1/TRBV3-2; D: NA; J: TRBJ2-7; DNA: TGTGCCAGCAGCCAGCGCGGGGAGCAGTACTTC; CDR3: CASSQRGEQYF
size: NA; V: TRBV5-1; D: TRBD1; J: TRBJ2-1; DNA: TGCGCCAGCATGAAAGGGGACAGTAGCTCCTACAATGAGCAGTTCTTC; CDR3: CASMKGDSSSYNEQFF
size: NA; V: TRBV27; D: NA; J: TRBJ1-5; DNA: TGTGCCAGCAGGGTCGGACTTTTTCAGCCCCAGCATTTT; CDR3: CASRVGLFQPQHF
size: NA; V: TRBV7-9; D: NA; J: TRBJ2-7; DNA: TGTGCCAGCAGCTTAGAAACCGACGGGAGCTACGAGCAGTACTTC; CDR3: CASSLETDGSYEQYF
size: NA; V: TRBV15; D: NA; J: TRBJ1-4; DNA: TGTGCCACCAGCAGACCTGGGGGGGGCCGTGGGGAAAAACTGTTTTTT; CDR3: CATSRPGGGRGEKLFF
size: once; V: TRBV12-3/TRBV12-4; D: NA; J: TRBJ1-1; DNA: TGTGCCAGCAGTGACAGTCTCGGCACTGAAGCTTTCTTT; CDR3: CASSDSLGTEAFF
size: NA; V: TRBV19; D: NA; J: TRBJ2-2; DNA: TGTGCCAGCATCGATGGGGGGTTCGGCACCGGGGAGCTGTTTTTT; CDR3: CASIDGGFGTGELFF
size: few; V: TRBV5-1; D: TRBD1; J: TRBJ1-2; DNA: TGCGCCAGCAGCTTGGGGGACAGGGCCTATGGCTACACCTTC; CDR3: CASSLGDRAYGYTF
size: NA; V: TRBV19; D: NA; J: TRBJ1-1; DNA: TGTGCCAGTAGTAATCCCCCACAGGAAGGGGATCTTAACACTGAAGCTTTCTTT; CDR3: CASSNPPQEGDLNTEAFF
size: NA; V: TRBV6-5; D: TRBD1; J: TRBJ2-7; DNA: TGTGCCAGCAGTAGGACAGGGGTTTACGAGCAGTACTTC; CDR3: CASSRTGVYEQYF
size: NA; V: TRBV18; D: TRBD2; J: TRBJ2-5; DNA: TGTGCCAGCTCACCTTCCTTGGCGGGAGGCAAAGAGACCCAGTACTTC; CDR3: CASSPSLAGGKETQYF
size: NA; V: TRBV12-3/TRBV12-4; D: NA; J: TRBJ1-1; DNA: TGTGCCAGCAGCTTGGGGGGGAACACTGAAGCTTTCTTT; CDR3: CASSLGGNTEAFF
size: NA; V: TRBV10-2; D: TRBD1; J: TRBJ1-2; DNA: TGCGCCAGCAGCTCGGGACAGGGGAACTATGGCTACACCTTC; CDR3: CASSSGQGNYGYTF
size: NA; V: TRBV19; D: TRBD1; J: TRBJ1-5; DNA: TGTGCCAGTAGTATGGGACAGGGGAAGGATCAGCCCCAGCATTTT; CDR3: CASSMGQGKDQPQHF
size: NA; V: TRBV5-1; D: NA; J: TRBJ1-2; DNA: TGCGCCAGCAGCTTGGAACTTAACTATGGCTACACCTTC; CDR3: CASSLELNYGYTF
size: NA; V: TRBV23-1; D: TRBD1; J: TRBJ2-6; DNA: TGCGCCAGCAGTCAAATAAACAGGGGGAGGTCTGGGGCCAACGTCCTGACTTTC; CDR3: CASSQINRGRSGANVLTF
size: NA; V: TRBV19; D: NA; J: TRBJ2-7; DNA: TGTGCCAGTAGGGGCAGGGGGGCCTACGAGCAGTACTTC; CDR3: CASRGRGAYEQYF
size: few; V: TRBV18; D: TRBD1; J: TRBJ2-7; DNA: TGTGCCAGCTCACCCGAGGGGGCTGTGGACGGCGAGCAGTACTTC; CDR3: CASSPEGAVDGEQYF
size: once; V: TRBV28; D: NA; J: TRBJ1-5; DNA: TGTGCCAGCAGTCTTCTGGGGGGGGCTGGAGGCAATCAGCCCCAGCATTTT; CDR3: CASSLLGGAGGNQPQHF
size: NA; V: TRBV30; D: NA; J: TRBJ1-1; DNA: TGTGCCTGGAGTGTAAATTCAGGGAACACTGAAGCTTTCTTT; CDR3: CAWSVNSGNTEAFF
size: NA; V: TRBV5-8; D: NA; J: TRBJ2-1; DNA: TGTGCCAGCAGCCCGTCTCCCGAACGCCTAAGCAATGAGCAGTTCTTC; CDR3: CASSPSPERLSNEQFF
size: few; V: TRBV19; D: TRBD2; J: TRBJ2-3; DNA: TGTGCCAGTAGTGCCCCTTCCGGGAGGGTAGCAGATACGCAGTATTTT; CDR3: CASSAPSGRVADTQYF
size: NA; V: TRBV19; D: NA; J: TRBJ2-5; DNA: TGTGCCAGTAGTATTTGGCACGCTGAGACCCAGTACTTC; CDR3: CASSIWHAETQYF
size: few; V: TRBV10-1; D: TRBD1; J: TRBJ1-1; DNA: TGCGCCAGCAGTGAGTCGACAGGGAGGTACACTGAAGCTTTCTTT; CDR3: CASSESTGRYTEAFF
size: NA; V: TRBV28; D: TRBD1; J: TRBJ1-1; DNA: TGTGCCAGCAGTCCCCCGGACAGGGGGCGGGCTGAAGCTTTCTTT; CDR3: CASSPPDRGRAEAFF
size: NA; V: TRBV4-3; D: TRBD2; J: TRBJ2-7; DNA: TGCGCCAGCAGCCGCTCAAGGACTAGCGGGAGTCCGGAGCAGTACTTC; CDR3: CASSRSRTSGSPEQYF
size: once; V: TRBV6-6; D: TRBD1; J: TRBJ1-4; DNA: TGTGCCAGCAGTCGACGTGGACAGGCCGGGGCAACTAATGAAAAACTGTTTTTT; CDR3: CASSRRGQAGATNEKLFF
size: few; V: TRBV30; D: TRBD1; J: TRBJ2-7; DNA: TGTGCCTCGGGACAGGGGATGGTCGAGCAGTACTTC; CDR3: CASGQGMVEQYF
size: NA; V: TRBV5-4; D: NA; J: TRBJ2-7; DNA: TGTGCCAGCAGCATGAGGGCCGGGAGTGCCTACGAGCAGTACTTC; CDR3: CASSMRAGSAYEQYF
size: NA; V: TRBV25-1; D: TRBD1; J: TRBJ2-7; DNA: TGTGCCAGCAACCCCGGGACAGGGTATCTACACGAGCAGTACTTC; CDR3: CASNPGTGYLHEQYF
size: few; V: TRBV28; D: TRBD2; J: TRBJ2-5; DNA: TGTGCCAGCAGTTTACCTAGCGGGAGTCCGGAGACCCAGTACTTC; CDR3: CASSLPSGSPETQYF
size: few; V: TRBV2; D: NA; J: TRBJ1-4; DNA: TGTGCCAGCAGTGACCGCAGGGCTAATGAAAAACTGTTTTTT; CDR3: CASSDRRANEKLFF
size: many; V: TRBV6-4; D: NA; J: TRBJ1-6; DNA: TGTGCCAGCAGTGACCCTGGCCGGGACAACTATAATTCACCCCTCCACTTT; CDR3: CASSDPGRDNYNSPLHF